This entry features one TCR beta chain sequence. Its target is unknown. Sequencing was performed with immunoSEQ multiplex PCR; in TCRdb, only in-frame clones are kept and a portion is missing. Here the sample spans 60,000 to 75,000 clones, around 80% being singletons. Germline V gives CDR1 SNHLY, CDR2 FYNNEI. The CDR3 is 15 amino acids. The V segment lost 3 bases and the J segment 4 bases; nucleotides outside the gene matches: 5. The data were obtained in a study of T cell responses to AZD1222 COVID-19 vaccine. Points from the study as a whole: Baseline testing showed seropositivity in only six AZD1222 recipients. Vaccine-associated CD4 TCRs ranged over spike, dominating at 160-218 and 743-854.

The V call is TRBV2, the J call TRBJ1-4; 7 bases align to TRBD1. This receptor was taken from an adult in good health. The sequencing used peripheral blood, collected on day 0 of AZD1222 vaccination. The CDR3 here is CASSDPTGINEKLFF. CDR3 DNA: TGTGCCAGCAGTGACCCGACAGGGATTAATGAAAAACTGTTTTTT. The full variable domain, in which reference TRBV2 and TRBJ1-4 provide the parts outside the CDR3, is EPEVTQTPSHQVTQMGQEVILRCVPISNHLYFYWYRQILGQKVEFLVSFYNNEISEKSEIFDDQFSVERPDGSNFTLKIRSTKLEDSAMYFCASSDPTGINEKLFFGSGTQLSVL.